This T cell receptor beta chain was identified in a study of T cells in Graves' hyperthyroidism and ophthalmopathy (dated by TCRdb to the late 2010s). At the level of the whole study: Peripheral blood was collected at initial diagnosis, before any treatment. TCR Vbeta CDR3 sequencing of 140 or so peripheral blood samples (over 40 ophthalmopathy, about 75 hyperthyroidism and roughly 17 progressor patients) is reported in the paper. To identify distinguishing TCR V-J signatures, a discovery cohort of roughly 100 patients was used, comprising under 45 with Graves' ophthalmopathy and 57 with stable Graves' hyperthyroidism. For training and testing, the approximately 97 patients in the discovery cohort were randomly divided in a 7:3 ratio. Whether ophthalmopathy could be predicted prospectively was tested in an independent validation cohort made up of 18 to 20 hyperthyroidism patients plus 17 patients who later progressed to ophthalmopathy. After sampling, hyperthyroidism patients received methimazole starting at 30 mg daily, and ophthalmopathy patients received high-dose intravenous methylprednisolone. In addition, the study compared T-cell repertoires in thyroid tissue and in blood from several Graves' hyperthyroidism patients.

The V end loses 2 bases and the J end loses 11 bases, and a stretch of 10 bases separates them. The germline V gene provides CDR1 ENHRY and CDR2 SYGVKD. The CDR3, cysteine through phenylalanine, is 13 amino acids long. Left in the record is the CDR3 DNA by itself, 39 bases read in frame from the first base. The study at large found these results: Most expanded thyroid clonotypes (frequency above 0.001) were also detected in blood, suggesting blood repertoires may reflect thyroid immune responses. During validation, the model predicted progression to ophthalmopathy a median of approximately 7 months ahead of onset, with around 71% sensitivity and 72% to 80% specificity. A model built on a 13 V-J signature distinguished ophthalmopathy from stable hyperthyroidism, reaching around 87% sensitivity and about 81% specificity in cross-validation and 80%/75% in testing. Sample size was not statistically predetermined, and blinding of investigators to group allocation was not performed.

Ophthalmopathy patients had moderately to severely active disease, with a Clinical Activity Score of 3 or more, a NOSPECS grade of 4 or more, and a disease duration of less than 3 months. The study excluded patients with uncontrolled infections, other autoimmune diseases, pregnancy or lactation. Diagnoses relied on clinical symptoms, serum thyroxine and TRAb, thyroid ultrasound and orbital computed tomography. PBMCs were isolated from 7.5 to 10 ml of fresh peripheral blood by Ficoll-Paque density gradient centrifugation. Total RNA was extracted with Trizol reagent, and quality was checked on an Agilent 2100 Bioanalyzer. As to this clonotype: The clone's antigen remains unknown. There are no base qualities to consult, and no much larger clone falls within one base.

TCR beta CDR3 regions were amplified from RNA transcripts. A first-round RT-PCR of the TCR CDR3 used the HTBI primer set with the Qiagen OneStep RT-PCR kit. The libraries were constructed in a second round of multiplex PCR and then size-selected and purified. Sequencing of the libraries was done on an Illumina HiSeq2000 using paired-end 100 bp reads. In the original analysis: SOAPnuke was used to process the raw data, throwing out any read that contained adapters or uncalled bases, had a mean Phred below 15, or lacked an exact constant-primer or identifier match. COPE v1.2.5 was used to merge high-quality paired reads, and clonotypes were defined as unique nucleotide sequences. Clonotypes were aligned to IMGT TRBV, TRBD and TRBJ reference segments using MiTCR v1.1. Analysis was restricted to V-J combinations with a frequency above 0.0001, which covered over 98% of repertoires. The TCS score was defined as F50 (clonal expansion) divided by E x V (chaos), with BLOSUM62-based TCRdist calculated between CDR3 peptides within each V-J. Welch's t-statistics and random forest reduced fewer than 600 V-J features to about 12, which were used in a naive Bayes classifier (R e1071). TCRdb redid the processing of the public reads, applying fastp at Q25 and MiXCR, and retained in-frame beta chains. Rows with one shared CDR3 protein collapse into an entry with the most common genes and DNA. The V and J calls and clone size are TCRdb's, not the authors'. For this sample there are 600,000 to 650,000 distinct CDR3 sequences; roughly 20% appear just once. The ten largest clones take up about 34% of the sample.

The sample consisted of blood. This chain is built from TRBV10-3 and TRBJ1-6; the D gene is not confidently resolved. The receptor was derived from a man aged 25-40 years with Graves' ophthalmopathy. The sequence in DNA is TGTGCCATCAGTGAGGACATAGGGCCACCCCTCCACTTT. Protein translation: CAISEDIGPPLHF.